This TCR beta chain was sequenced in a study of blood T cells in healthy people across ages. The CDR3 runs 17 residues. Germline assignment: CDR1 SGHAT and CDR2 FQNNGV. Deletions cut 1 base from V and 0 bases from J, with 14 bases between. With a J-beta primer mix and a sample-barcoded 5' primer, a second PCR ran 7 to 11 cycles. One entry per CDR3 protein, called by TCRdb with MiXCR from the 5' RACE reads. The table records some 700,000 distinct CDR3 sequences, about 20% of them present only once. The sample holds a few counts of this clonotype. Every donor provided roughly 10 milliliters of peripheral blood.

The rearrangement uses TRBV11-2 and TRBJ2-3, with a weak D call TRBD2 (6 bases). The receptor was derived from a man between 65 and 80 years old in good health. Input material: blood. CDR3: CASSLGAGLTSTDTQYF. Written as DNA, the CDR3 is TGTGCCAGCAGCTTAGGAGCGGGTCTTACTAGCACAGATACGCAGTATTTT.